One T cell receptor (beta chain) is described in this entry. Those enrolled, adults aged about 18 to 89 years, came from about two dozen US areas. Grouping used clinical history reported by participants in a survey and questionnaire. These data come from a study of blood T cell repertoires in COVID-19. Study-level information: Researchers got acute and convalescent COVID-19 samples from the United States, Italy and Spain.

The germline V gene has CDR1 LGHDT and CDR2 YNNKEL (reference sequence). This CDR3 contains 18 residues. Unmatched junction bases numbered 9, after V lost 6 bases and J lost 0 bases. Only in-frame clones appear in the TCRdb table, and some are missing; sequencing was by immunoSEQ multiplex PCR. Of about 140,000 clones in the sample, roughly 78% are singletons; the top ten hold over 5%. The TCR comes from a woman between 50 and 59 years old who had recovered from COVID-19. The V call is TRBV3-1 (or the pseudogene TRBV3-2), the J call TRBJ2-3; TRBD2 agrees at 13 bases. Source material: PBMCs or T cells enriched from blood (not recorded which). CDR3 region: CASSHLGLAGASTDTQYF. CDR3 nucleotides: TGTGCCAGCAGTCATCTCGGACTAGCGGGGGCCAGCACAGATACGCAGTATTTT.